Sequencing of this T cell receptor (beta chain) was carried out in a study of early T cells in non-severe SARS-CoV-2 infection. Study overall: Whole-blood bulk RNA, unsorted, was sequenced, and chains were unpaired.

The CDR3 spans 14 residues. Germline values: CDR1 SGHRS, CDR2 YFSETQ. After removal of 0 bases from V and 7 bases from J, the junction contained 3 bases not matched to a gene. Attachment of unique molecular identifiers to individual cDNA molecules was performed. TCRdb analysed the 5' RACE reads with MiXCR anew, one entry per CDR3 protein. Of 70,000 to 75,000 distinct CDR3 sequences listed, 12% are singletons. This clonotype appeared many times. Its antigen is as yet unknown. General study points: Comparison of clonotypes with VDJdb favored anti-spike CD8 responses while missing private and CD4 specificities.

The source is an adult who was a healthcare worker with PCR-confirmed SARS-CoV-2 infection or an uninfected control (not recorded which). V usage is TRBV5-1 and J usage is TRBJ1-5, with 8 positions matching TRBD1. The sample comprised whole blood. CDR3 nucleotide sequence: TGCGCCAGCAGCTTGGTGACAGGGGACCAGCCCCAGCATTTT. Its translation is CASSLVTGDQPQHF.